This T cell receptor (beta chain) came from a study of OX40 agonist ivuxolimab in advanced cancers. Across the study: The dose-escalation group included hepatocellular carcinoma, melanoma, renal cell carcinoma and head and neck cancer. Whole-study results and caveats: Clonal expansion by week 6 occurred in CD4+ and CD8+ blood T cells (at 0.1 to 3.0 mg/kg). Nonresponders included some who also had low normalized T-cell clonal expansion.

The CDR3 is made up of 15 amino acids. V was clipped by 4 bases and J by 1 base, with 13 bases between them. Germline assignment: CDR1 SEHNR and CDR2 FQNEAQ (reference sequence). As regards this clone: Its specificity is unknown.

It was autoimmune disease history or systemic immunosuppression that excluded patients. The method was immunoSEQ multiplex PCR; TCRdb's version includes in-frame clones alone and lacks a portion of them. The data show 20,000 to 25,000 clones, with 78% seen just once and roughly 15% held by the top ten. The rearrangement links TRBV7-9 to TRBJ1-1; TRBD1 might be the D (6 bases). This material consisted of CD4+ or CD8+ T cells sorted from blood, taken in a trial of the OX40 agonist ivuxolimab. The TCR comes from an adult with an advanced solid tumor such as melanoma, head and neck, liver or kidney cancer. In nucleotides, the CDR3 is TGTGCCAGCAGCTCGAGAGGGACAAAGAACACTGAAGCTTTCTTT. Its protein is CASSSRGTKNTEAFF. The whole variable domain, filled in from reference TRBV7-9 and TRBJ1-1, reads DTGVSQNPRHKITKRGQNVTFRCDPISEHNRLYWYRQTLGQGPEFLTYFQNEAQLEKSRLLSDRFSAERPKGSFSTLEIQRTEQGDSAMYLCASSSRGTKNTEAFFGQGTRLTVV.